This paragraph covers one T cell receptor beta chain sequence. Original handling: From reference gene primer amplification, estimates of nucleated cell counts were derived. The repertoire was sequenced with immunoSEQ multiplex PCR; TCRdb's copy has only in-frame clones and lacks some. For V, J and clone size, that table is used; D and trimming come from the DNA. The sample yields tens of thousands of clones, about four fifths seen once. Germline V gene sequence: CDR1 SNHLY, CDR2 FYNNEI. The CDR3 has 17 amino acids. V lost 6 bases to trimming and J lost 9 bases; unmatched junction nucleotides: 15. This sample stems from a study of blood T cell repertoires in COVID-19. Study-wide background: Donors in the United States, Italy and Spain gave samples during acute or convalescent COVID-19. Sources were T cells, B-cell-depleted T cells, or PBMCs; the material itself was cDNA or gDNA.

The gene calls are TRBV2 and TRBJ2-1; 12 bases align to TRBD2. This clonotype was sampled from a man between 65 and 80 years old with acute or convalescent COVID-19. Sequencing was done on a sample of peripheral blood. The CDR3 sequence is CASSEYGLAGSGGEQFF. The CDR3 DNA reads as TGTGCCAGCAGCGAATACGGACTAGCGGGATCCGGCGGTGAGCAGTTCTTC.